This T cell receptor beta chain was documented in a study of response to subunit inactivated influenza vaccine. Germline V gene data show CDR1 as MNHNY and CDR2 as SVGAGI (reference sequence). The CDR3 extends over 13 amino acids. V dropped 7 bases and J dropped 0 bases, with 7 bases sitting between them. MiXCR, applied by TCRdb to the RT-PCR reads, yields one record per CDR3 protein. The sample records under 950,000 distinct CDR3 sequences, 21% being singletons. This chain links TRBV6-6 with TRBJ1-5, with D uncertain. Source: PBMCs from blood, taken roughly 5 days after vaccination. This receptor was taken from a man in his fifties or sixties who received an inactivated influenza vaccine. The CDR3 DNA reads TGTGCCAGCACGCGGGTTAGCAATCAGCCCCAGCATTTT. Amino acid sequence: CASTRVSNQPQHF.